Detailed here is one TCR beta chain. Its antigen remains undetermined. No per-base quality is available; no much larger clone lies one base away. Taken from the germline V gene, the CDR1 and CDR2 loops are SGHRS and YFSETQ. V is trimmed back by 1 base and J by 0 bases, and the junction contains 9 bases that no gene match accounts for. The CDR3 spans 18 residues, from the cysteine through the phenylalanine. Of all the DNA, just the CDR3 is kept, 54 bases in frame from base 1. The library was generated by the immunoSEQ multiplex PCR assay. Roughly 10^5 TCR templates per sample were assayed on the deep sequencing platform. Genomic DNA extracted from sorted T cells was used for TCRbeta CDR3 sequencing. On the authors' methods: The R programming language was used for clonal analysis of the TCRbeta CDR3 data. Alloreactive CD4+ and CD8+ clones were identified by comparing unstimulated samples to CFSE-low samples taken after the reaction. Regulatory or non-regulatory origin of alloreactive CD4+ clones was assigned by matching sequences to the sorted unstimulated Treg and non-Treg repertoires. What TCRdb holds here is the immuneACCESS table cut down to in-frame rearrangements. Part of the clones is not present; checked against another copy, under half of the missing clones reflect an unresolved V gene, and the others are unexplained. V and J calls and clone size are copied from that table; D and trimming were computed from the DNA. The sample data list about 110,000 clones, and roughly 92% of these were observed just once. The leading ten clones occupy 1% to 1.5% of the sample.

This record belongs to a study of siplizumab effects on memory and regulatory T cells (dated by TCRdb to the late 2010s). In the study overall: The study looked at the effect of siplizumab, an anti-CD2 antibody, on alloreactive T-cell subsets in allogeneic mixed lymphocyte reactions made from human PBMCs.

Sorted unstimulated T cells and proliferating T cells recovered from mixed lymphocyte reactions underwent TCRbeta CDR3 sequencing. Fresh whole blood from around eleven HLA-typed healthy donors served as the source for isolating PBMCs. Points the paper makes about the study in general: For roughly 75-97% of proliferating CD4+ or CD8+ clones, no naive or memory phenotype could be assigned. Because sequences below about 10^-5 frequency were poorly captured, only a minor fraction of alloreactive clones could be mapped to unstimulated subsets. The cumulative frequency of alloreactive sequences traceable to unstimulated CD4+ memory T cells was significantly reduced by siplizumab. Unstimulated naive T cells appeared to be more diverse than memory T cells, and naive cells seemed to make a substantial contribution to the alloresponse. Whether proliferating Tregs from siplizumab cultures were suppressive was not functionally confirmed. Of the alloreactive CD4+ clones that could be mapped, the Treg-derived share averaged roughly 69% with siplizumab compared with around 25% in control reactions.

The TCR comes from a human donor in good health. Sequencing used CD4+ T cells sorted from blood. The chain couples TRBV5-1 to TRBJ2-3; 9 bases in the junction line up with TRBD2. The CDR3 protein sequence reads: CASSLSPPSGTSTDTQYF. The DNA is TGCGCCAGCAGCTTGAGTCCTCCTAGCGGGACTAGCACAGATACGCAGTATTTT.